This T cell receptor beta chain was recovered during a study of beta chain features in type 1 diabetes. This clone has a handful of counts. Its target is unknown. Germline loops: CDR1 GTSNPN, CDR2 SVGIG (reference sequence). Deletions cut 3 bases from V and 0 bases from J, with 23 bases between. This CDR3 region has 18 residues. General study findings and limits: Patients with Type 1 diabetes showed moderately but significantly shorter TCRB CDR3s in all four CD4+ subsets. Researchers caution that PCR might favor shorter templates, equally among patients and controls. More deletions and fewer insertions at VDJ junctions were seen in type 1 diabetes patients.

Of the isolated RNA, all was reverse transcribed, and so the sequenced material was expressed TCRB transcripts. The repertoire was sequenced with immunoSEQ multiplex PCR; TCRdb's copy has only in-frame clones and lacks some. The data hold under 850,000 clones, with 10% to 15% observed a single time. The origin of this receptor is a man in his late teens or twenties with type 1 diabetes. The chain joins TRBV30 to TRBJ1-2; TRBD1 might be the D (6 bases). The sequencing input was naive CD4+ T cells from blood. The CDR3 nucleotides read TGTGCCTGGAGAGATCTTACAGGGTTGGCGGTTGCTAACTATGGCTACACCTTC. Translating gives CAWRDLTGLAVANYGYTF. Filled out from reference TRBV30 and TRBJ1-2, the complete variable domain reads SQTIHQWPATLVQPVGSPLSLECTVEGTSNPNLYWYRQAAGRGLQLLFYSVGIGQISSEVPQNLSASRPQDRQFILSSKKLLLSDSGFYLCAWRDLTGLAVANYGYTFGSGTRLTVV.